This TCR beta chain was sequenced during a study of chemoradiotherapy in HPV16-positive cancers. Comments on this clone: What it recognizes is unknown.

Study results and caveats: Candidate HPV-specific clones and E7-related TCR motifs grew in tumor during treatment.

Sequencing was performed with immunoSEQ multiplex PCR; in TCRdb, only in-frame clones are kept and a portion is missing. The table has around 15,000 clones, roughly 71% seen once. After removal of 2 bases from V and 10 bases from J, the junction contained 8 bases not matched to a gene. This CDR3 contains 15 residues. Germline V gene data show CDR1 as MDHEN and CDR2 as SYDVKM. The sample was acquired from a patient who underwent chemoradiotherapy. The sequence was obtained from a human donor with HPV-associated anogenital cancer. The rearrangement joins TRBV28 to TRBJ1-6; TRBD1 aligns across 7 bases. CDR3 nucleotides: TGTGCCAGCAGTTTAAGCGGGACAGCGGTGTCACCCCTCCACTTT. Amino acid sequence: CASSLSGTAVSPLHF. Supplemented by reference TRBV28 and TRBJ1-6, the full variable domain reads DVKVTQSSRYLVKRTGEKVFLECVQDMDHENMFWYRQDPGLGLRLIYFSYDVKMKEKGDIPEGYSVSREKKERFSLILESASTNQTSMYLCASSLSGTAVSPLHFGNGTRLTVT.